This entry describes one T cell receptor (beta chain). Antigen unknown. The data derive from a study of radiation and T cells in renal cell carcinoma. Overall study findings and caveats: Top tumor clonotypes rose in blood 2 weeks post-radiation, then contracted.

V trimming: 6 bases; J trimming: 3 bases; junction bases outside the gene matches: 6. The CDR3 length is 14 residues. Germline-derived CDR1 and CDR2 are MDHEN and SYDVKM. TCRdb's copy holds only in-frame clones and misses some; the assay was immunoSEQ multiplex PCR. The sample records about 130,000 clones, around 80% being singletons. Time point: baseline pretreatment blood. The treatment is: 15 Gy SBRT to primary tumor, nephrectomy 4 weeks later. The sample in question was blood, obtained from a patient whose treatment included radiotherapy and nephrectomy. The chain has TRBV28 and TRBJ2-7, with 9 bases aligning to TRBD1. This receptor was identified in an older woman with renal cell carcinoma. CDR3 residues: CASRAGTGNYEQYF. CDR3 coding DNA: TGTGCCAGCAGGGCCGGGACAGGGAACTACGAGCAGTACTTC.